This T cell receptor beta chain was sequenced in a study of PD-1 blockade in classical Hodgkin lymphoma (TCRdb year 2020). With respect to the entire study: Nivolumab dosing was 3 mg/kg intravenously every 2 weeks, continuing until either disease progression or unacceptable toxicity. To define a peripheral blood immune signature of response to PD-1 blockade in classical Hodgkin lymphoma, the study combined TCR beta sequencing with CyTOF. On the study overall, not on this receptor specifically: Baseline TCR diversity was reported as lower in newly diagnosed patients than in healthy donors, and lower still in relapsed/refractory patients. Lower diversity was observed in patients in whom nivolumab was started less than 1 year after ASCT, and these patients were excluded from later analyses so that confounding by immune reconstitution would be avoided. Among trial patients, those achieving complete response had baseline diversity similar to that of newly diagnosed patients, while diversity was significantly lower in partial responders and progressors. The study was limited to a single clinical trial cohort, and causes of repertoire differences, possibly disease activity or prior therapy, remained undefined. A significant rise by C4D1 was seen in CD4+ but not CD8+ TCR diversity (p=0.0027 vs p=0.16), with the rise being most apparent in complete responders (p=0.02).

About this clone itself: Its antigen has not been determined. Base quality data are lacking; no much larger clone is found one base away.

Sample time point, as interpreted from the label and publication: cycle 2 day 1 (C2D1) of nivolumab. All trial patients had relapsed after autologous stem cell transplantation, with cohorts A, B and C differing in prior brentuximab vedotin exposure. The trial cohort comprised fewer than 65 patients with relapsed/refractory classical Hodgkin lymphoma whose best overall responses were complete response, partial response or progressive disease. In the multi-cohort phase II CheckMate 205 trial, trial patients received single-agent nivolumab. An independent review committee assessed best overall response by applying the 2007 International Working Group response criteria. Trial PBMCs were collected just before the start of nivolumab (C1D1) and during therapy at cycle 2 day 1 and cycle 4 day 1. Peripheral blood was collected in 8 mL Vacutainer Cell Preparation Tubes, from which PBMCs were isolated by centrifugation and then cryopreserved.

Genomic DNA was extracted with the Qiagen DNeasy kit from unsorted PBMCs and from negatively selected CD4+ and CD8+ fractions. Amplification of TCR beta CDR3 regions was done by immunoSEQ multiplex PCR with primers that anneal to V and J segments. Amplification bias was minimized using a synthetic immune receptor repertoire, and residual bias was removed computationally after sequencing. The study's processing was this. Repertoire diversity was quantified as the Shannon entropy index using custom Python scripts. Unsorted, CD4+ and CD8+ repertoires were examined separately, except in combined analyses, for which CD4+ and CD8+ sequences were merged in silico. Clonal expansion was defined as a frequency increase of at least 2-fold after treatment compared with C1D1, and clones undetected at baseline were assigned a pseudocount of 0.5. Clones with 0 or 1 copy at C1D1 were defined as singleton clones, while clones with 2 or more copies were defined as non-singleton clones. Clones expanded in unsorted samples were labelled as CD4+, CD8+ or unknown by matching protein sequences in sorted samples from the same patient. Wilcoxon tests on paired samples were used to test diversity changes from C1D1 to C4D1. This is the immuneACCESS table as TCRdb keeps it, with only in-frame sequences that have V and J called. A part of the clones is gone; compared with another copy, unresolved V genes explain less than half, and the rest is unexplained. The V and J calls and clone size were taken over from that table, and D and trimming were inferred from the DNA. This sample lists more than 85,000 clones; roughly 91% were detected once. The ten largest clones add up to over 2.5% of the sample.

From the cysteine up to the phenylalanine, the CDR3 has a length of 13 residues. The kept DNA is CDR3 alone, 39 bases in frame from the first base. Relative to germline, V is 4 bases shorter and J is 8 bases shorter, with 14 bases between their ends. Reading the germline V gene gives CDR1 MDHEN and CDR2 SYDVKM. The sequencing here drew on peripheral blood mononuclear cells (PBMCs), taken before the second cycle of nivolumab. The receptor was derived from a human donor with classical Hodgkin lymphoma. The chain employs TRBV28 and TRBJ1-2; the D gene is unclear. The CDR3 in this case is CASSYPLSRGYTF. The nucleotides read TGTGCCAGCAGTTACCCCCTCAGTCGGGGCTACACCTTC.